Listed below are T cell receptor beta chains from one sample, sequenced in a study of blood T cell repertoires in COVID-19. Sequencing was performed with immunoSEQ multiplex PCR; in TCRdb, only in-frame clones are kept and a portion is missing. The sample includes around 94,000 clones, 75% to 85% of them seen just once. Sequenced input: peripheral blood. These receptors all come from a human donor in a cohort sampled during active COVID-19. Each CDR3 is given with its conserved first and last residue. A row's size may be missing; if present it is once, few, many or a size class.

v_gene	abundance	j_gene	CDR3aa
TRBV7-8	.	TRBJ2-1	CASSSRYTSGRAQGNEQFF
TRBV15	.	TRBJ2-7	CATSRGGGDYEQYF
TRBV11-2	.	TRBJ1-1	CASSLSGQGYTEAFF
TRBV5-4	.	TRBJ1-6	CASSVNQGSYNSPLHF
TRBV5-1	.	TRBJ1-6	CASSSRGGNSPLHF
TRBV28	.	TRBJ1-6	CATRTSNNSPLHF
TRBV6-1	.	TRBJ1-3	CASSEGLRGLEPSGNTIYF
TRBV9	.	TRBJ1-1	CASTGGNRNTEAFF
TRBV5-4	.	TRBJ2-7	CASSPGRERAHEQYF
TRBV28	once	TRBJ1-4	CASSSTGINEKLFF
TRBV6-6	once	TRBJ1-1	CASSYLRASGNTEAFF
TRBV18	.	TRBJ1-3	CASSPIRDSGNTIYF
TRBV3-1/TRBV3-2	.	TRBJ1-1	CASSQVEGHTEAFF
TRBV5-1	.	TRBJ2-7	CASSLSADEQYF
TRBV4-1	.	TRBJ2-7	CASSQDRSSGEQYF
TRBV3-1/TRBV3-2	many	TRBJ1-5	CASSQDTGGVRGINQPQHF
TRBV9	.	TRBJ2-7	CASTPGYLYEQYF
TRBV6-5	.	TRBJ1-3	CASSYAGQGGNTIYF
TRBV5-1	.	TRBJ1-5	CASSTEPNQPQHF
TRBV6-6	.	TRBJ2-7	CASSPGLAGTRVKQYF
TRBV14	.	TRBJ2-2	CASSQVPYTGELFF
TRBV5-1	.	TRBJ2-7	CASSLASGRGEQYF
TRBV19	.	TRBJ1-1	CASSIVGRSAEAFF
TRBV18	.	TRBJ1-2	CASSPETGTNYGYTF
TRBV10-3	.	TRBJ2-6	CAISATGGTGANVLTF
TRBV5-4	.	TRBJ2-7	CASSSGLTSEQYF
TRBV5-4	.	TRBJ2-7	CASSWTSGSSNEQYF
TRBV18	few	TRBJ2-3	CASSPPTLGGDTQYF
TRBV4-1	.	TRBJ2-3	CASSQGPADTQYF
TRBV5-1	.	TRBJ2-5	CASSWTAGGSETQYF
TRBV19	few	TRBJ1-6	CASSTFQGNSPLHF
TRBV6-6	.	TRBJ1-3	CASSFQQGANTIYF
TRBV10-3	.	TRBJ2-7	CAISGTPASEQYF
TRBV4-1	once	TRBJ2-7	CASSQERNLAGGTGYEQYF
TRBV18	.	TRBJ2-7	CASSPPSGYEQYF
TRBV5-1	.	TRBJ2-2	CASSPQGITGELFF
TRBV6-4	.	TRBJ1-2	CASSADTNYGYTF
TRBV18	.	TRBJ2-7	CASSPTSGRSYEQYF
TRBV12-3/TRBV12-4	.	TRBJ2-7	CASSFYSYEQYF
TRBV3-1/TRBV3-2	.	TRBJ2-2	CASSQSGTGRTGELFF
TRBV4-2	.	TRBJ2-7	CASSQDQGNYEQYF
TRBV5-1	.	TRBJ2-7	CASSGRRRRSPYEQYF
TRBV3-1/TRBV3-2	.	TRBJ1-1	CASSQSDRPNTEAFF
TRBV19	.	TRBJ1-2	CASSISPTLYGYTF
TRBV24-1	few	TRBJ1-2	CATSDPLSGYTF
TRBV6-1	.	TRBJ1-6	CASSEDRGQGSPLHF
TRBV4-1	once	TRBJ1-2	CASSQRTGTNYGYTF
TRBV4-1	.	TRBJ2-7	CASSHGLAGSKNEQYF
TRBV5-1	.	TRBJ2-5	CASSSGGSIRQETQYF
TRBV4-1	few	TRBJ2-7	CASSLLAGGFYEQYF